Listed here are 2 T cell receptor beta chains from one sample, sequenced in a study of tumor-infiltrating lymphocytes in primary liver carcinoma (dated 2017 in TCRdb). The sample was run on an Illumina HiSeq 2500. Starting from approximately 500 ng total RNA, TCRbeta-specific cDNA was produced by reverse transcription with a constant-region primer and ProtoScript II reverse transcriptase. Construction of the TCRbeta libraries relied on three nested rounds of multiplex PCR, following a slightly modified ARM-PCR procedure. Each of the first two PCR rounds ran for roughly 11 cycles and used multiplex TRBV1-TRBV30 forward primers together with a Cbeta reverse primer. TCRdb's own reprocessing of the public reads used fastp at Q25 and MiXCR and kept productive beta chains. For every CDR3 protein sequence, its rows merge into one entry that carries the most common genes and DNA. This sample holds over 250,000 distinct CDR3 sequences; roughly 60% were observed only once. The biggest ten clones account for 17% of the sample.

Blood RNA was extracted from unsorted whole blood using TRIzol reagent, and germline DNA was obtained with the DNeasy Blood & Tissue kit. The sample comprised peripheral blood. These receptors originate from a young woman with primary liver carcinoma and hepatitis B virus infection.

Remarks on this clonotype: This is likely a read error, given that the CDR3 carries no conserved phenylalanine or tryptophan at its end. This rearrangement joins TRBV6-5 to TRBJ1-2; D remains ambiguous. The germline gives CDR1 MNHEY, CDR2 SVGAGI. The CDR3 spans 13 residues. Between the trimmed V and J ends, which lost 7 bases and 6 bases, there was a span of 15 bases. DNA for the CDR3: TGTGCCAGCACTTTATGTTACGGGAATGGCTACACCTCC. Protein sequence: CASTLCYGNGYTS.

V is TRBV11-1 and J is TRBJ2-1; tentative D call: TRBD1 (6 bases). Germline V gene lookup returns CDR1 SGHAT and CDR2 FQDESV (reference sequence). There are 14 residues in the CDR3. CDR3 DNA sequence: TGTCTCAGCAGCTTAGGACAGTCTTACAATGAGCAGTTCTTC. Protein: CLSSLGQSYNEQFF.